Listed below are T cell receptor beta chains from one sample, sequenced in a study of T cell changes during pregnancy in multiple sclerosis. Measured with immunoSEQ multiplex PCR; TCRdb has only the in-frame clones, and not every one. This sample has more than 60,000 clones, with 90% to 95% found just once. This material consisted of CD4+ T cells from peripheral blood mononuclear cells, taken in the third trimester of pregnancy. Receptors originate from a female donor in good health, enrolled as a control in a pregnancy study. Both conserved end residues are part of each CDR3. Fields, in order: J gene, D gene, V gene, clone size, CDR3 protein, CDR3 DNA. The D gene is left open where the match is weak. Some rows mark clone size as missing; the rest say once, few, many or name a class of expanded clone.

J: TRBJ1-1
D: TRBD1
V: TRBV19
size: NA
CDR3: CASSARTGERSTEAFF
DNA: TGTGCCAGTAGCGCAAGGACAGGGGAGAGGAGCACTGAAGCTTTCTTT

J: TRBJ2-3
D: NA
V: TRBV19
size: NA
CDR3: CASSRLAGAGALTDTQYF
DNA: TGTGCCAGTAGTCGCCTCGCTGGGGCGGGGGCCCTCACAGATACGCAGTATTTT

J: TRBJ1-4
D: TRBD1
V: TRBV19
size: NA
CDR3: CASSSGGRSNEKLFF
DNA: TGTGCCAGTAGTTCAGGGGGCAGGTCTAATGAAAAACTGTTTTTT

J: TRBJ1-2
D: NA
V: TRBV30
size: few
CDR3: CAWTANYGYTF
DNA: TGTGCCTGGACGGCTAACTATGGCTACACCTTC

J: TRBJ2-2
D: TRBD1
V: TRBV9
size: NA
CDR3: CASSVGTGGDTGELFF
DNA: TGTGCCAGCAGCGTAGGGACAGGGGGTGACACCGGGGAGCTGTTTTTT

J: TRBJ1-2
D: TRBD1
V: TRBV5-6
size: once
CDR3: CASSSSPTGGNGYTF
DNA: TGTGCCAGCAGCTCCTCACCGACAGGGGGAAATGGCTACACCTTC

J: TRBJ1-1
D: NA
V: TRBV4-2
size: NA
CDR3: CASSATRAFF
DNA: TGTGCCAGCAGCGCAACCAGGGCCTTCTTT

J: TRBJ1-5
D: NA
V: TRBV4-3
size: NA
CDR3: CASSQVLSDQPQHF
DNA: TGCGCCAGCAGCCAAGTTCTATCGGATCAGCCCCAGCATTTT

J: TRBJ2-2
D: NA
V: TRBV21-1
size: NA
CDR3: CASSKGIAGGPNTGELFF
DNA: TGTGCCAGCAGCAAAGGGATAGCGGGGGGGCCTAACACCGGGGAGCTGTTTTTT

J: TRBJ2-7
D: TRBD1
V: TRBV7-9
size: NA
CDR3: CASSSYRDRVRYEQYF
DNA: TGTGCCAGCAGCTCGTACCGGGACAGGGTGCGGTACGAGCAGTACTTC

J: TRBJ2-7
D: NA
V: TRBV5-1
size: NA
CDR3: CASSPETSGYEQYF
DNA: TGCGCCAGCAGCCCCGAGACTAGTGGCTACGAGCAGTACTTC

J: TRBJ2-1
D: TRBD1
V: TRBV15
size: NA
CDR3: CATSRPRTGQQFF
DNA: TGTGCCACCAGCAGGCCACGGACAGGTCAGCAGTTCTTC

J: TRBJ2-2
D: NA
V: TRBV7-2
size: NA
CDR3: CASSTRLGSGELFF
DNA: TGTGCCAGCAGCACACGGCTAGGGAGCGGGGAGCTGTTTTTT

J: TRBJ1-3
D: NA
V: TRBV6-4
size: NA
CDR3: CASSQGPGNTIYF
DNA: TGTGCCAGCAGTCAGGGGCCAGGAAACACCATATATTTT

J: TRBJ2-7
D: NA
V: TRBV7-9
size: NA
CDR3: CASSLRGASYEQYF
DNA: TGTGCCAGCAGCCTCCGGGGGGCCTCCTACGAGCAGTACTTC

J: TRBJ2-3
D: TRBD2
V: TRBV15
size: NA
CDR3: CATSGWTSRADTQYF
DNA: TGTGCCACCAGCGGTTGGACTAGCCGGGCAGATACGCAGTATTTT

J: TRBJ1-4
D: TRBD1
V: TRBV11-2
size: NA
CDR3: CASSRQGATNEKLFF
DNA: TGTGCCAGCAGCCGACAGGGGGCAACTAATGAAAAACTGTTTTTT

J: TRBJ2-5
D: TRBD2
V: TRBV7-3
size: NA
CDR3: CASSLLGSGEWETQYF
DNA: TGTGCCAGCAGCCTTCTCGGTAGCGGGGAGTGGGAGACCCAGTACTTC

J: TRBJ2-3
D: TRBD1
V: TRBV9
size: NA
CDR3: CASSVASLSGGFTDTQYF
DNA: TGTGCCAGCAGCGTAGCTAGCCTATCAGGGGGTTTTACAGATACGCAGTATTTT

J: TRBJ2-3
D: NA
V: TRBV10-3
size: NA
CDR3: CAIRGRDTDTQYF
DNA: TGTGCCATCAGAGGACGGGACACAGATACGCAGTATTTT

J: TRBJ2-3
D: TRBD1
V: TRBV19
size: NA
CDR3: CASSKDRVSTDTQYF
DNA: TGTGCCAGTAGCAAAGACAGGGTTAGCACAGATACGCAGTATTTT

J: TRBJ2-6
D: NA
V: TRBV5-6
size: once
CDR3: CASSPVPQGSGANVLTF
DNA: TGTGCCAGCAGCCCGGTGCCTCAGGGGAGCGGGGCCAACGTCCTGACTTTC

J: TRBJ1-5
D: NA
V: TRBV5-6
size: NA
CDR3: CASSLWGYREIQPQHF
DNA: TGTGCCAGCAGCTTGTGGGGCTACAGGGAAATCCAGCCCCAGCATTTT